Presented here are 12 T cell receptor beta chains from one specimen sequenced in a study of shared clonotypes between healthy human individuals. Produced via immunoSEQ multiplex PCR; TCRdb's table is partial and in-frame only. This sample has 100,000 to 120,000 clones, with around 68% found just once. The sequenced material came from memory CD8+ T cells sorted from blood. The subset here: CD45RO+ cells pooled with CCR7-negative TemRA cells. These TCRs come from a woman in her twenties or thirties in good health.

This clone was observed a handful of times. In the same sample, other DNA sequences code for this CDR3. V gene TRBV27 combines with J gene TRBJ2-6; D is undetermined. The CDR3 extends over 13 amino acids. Germline V lookup: CDR1 MNHEY, CDR2 SMNVEV (reference sequence). V lost 0 bases and J 3 bases, leaving 0 bases between the germline ends. The CDR3 nucleotides read TGTGCCAGCAGTTTATCTGGGGCCAACGTCCTGACTTTC. Translated: CASSLSGANVLTF.

In its sample, this clone was seen a few times. This rearrangement joins TRBV28 to TRBJ2-1; D remains unclear. The CDR3 totals 14 residues. V was pared by 0 bases and J by 7 bases, with 10 bases between. The germline V gene encodes CDR1 MDHEN and CDR2 SYDVKM. CDR3 region: CASSLWSSLNEQFF. In DNA form, the CDR3 reads TGTGCCAGCAGTTTATGGAGTAGTTTAAATGAGCAGTTCTTC.

This chain connects TRBV6-1 to TRBJ1-4; D remains ambiguous. The V gene's germline CDR1 is MNHNS and CDR2 SASEGT. The CDR3 is 15 amino acids. V was trimmed by 3 bases and J by 5 bases, leaving 13 bases between them. The CDR3 DNA reads as TGTGCCAGCAGTGACCCCCCGCACATGAATGAAAAACTGTTTTTT. It translates to CASSDPPHMNEKLFF.

This clone was found many times. The chain is built from TRBV10-2 and TRBJ2-5, with no clear D. CDR3 size: 13 residues. CDR1 is WSHSY, CDR2 SAAADI, per germline. The V and J ends lost 6 bases and 2 bases respectively, with 10 bases between them. Here the CDR3 DNA reads TGCGCCAGCAGGGAAGTAATACAAGAGACCCAGTACTTC. It translates to CASREVIQETQYF.

The chain uses TRBV6-5 and TRBJ2-7; TRBD1 matches 9 bases. Per germline, CDR1 MNHEY and CDR2 SVGAGI. V gave up 5 bases and J gave up 4 bases; unmatched junction bases: 6. CDR3 size: 14 residues. The CDR3 DNA is TGTGCCAGCAGTCCGCAGACAGGGGGGTACGAGCAGTACTTC. Its translation is CASSPQTGGYEQYF.

CDR3 region: CASSISGGQGRLLDGYTF. The CDR3, as DNA: TGTGCCAGTAGTATATCAGGTGGACAAGGTCGACTCCTAGATGGCTACACCTTC. V and J are TRBV19 and TRBJ1-2, with D maybe TRBD1 (5 bases). The V and J ends lost 2 bases and 6 bases respectively, with 25 bases between them. This CDR3 comprises 18 residues. The germline CDR1 and CDR2 sequences are LNHDA and SQIVND (reference sequence).

This sequence joins TRBV15 and TRBJ2-1, with D possibly being TRBD2 (7 bases). Germline-derived CDR1 and CDR2 are LNHNV and YYDKDF (reference sequence). The CDR3 spans 15 residues. Trimming took off 1 base at V and 8 bases at J, with 15 bases between the two ends. CDR3: CATSRVNLGGDEQFF. The DNA for the CDR3 is TGTGCCACCAGCAGAGTGAACCTAGGGGGGGATGAGCAGTTCTTC. The entire variable domain, with the rest obtained from reference TRBV15 and TRBJ2-1, is as follows: DAMVIQNPRYQVTQFGKPVTLSCSQTLNHNVMYWYQQKSSQAPKLLFHYYDKDFNNEADTPDNFQSRRPNTSFCFLDIRSPGLGDTAMYLCATSRVNLGGDEQFFGPGTRLTVL.

In this sample, this clone is medium-sized. V is TRBV28 and J is TRBJ2-7; 9 bases match TRBD2. The CDR3 has 15 amino acids. Germline V gene data show CDR1 as MDHEN and CDR2 as SYDVKM. The V segment lost 3 bases and the J segment 5 bases; nucleotides outside the gene matches: 8. CDR3 sequence: CASSFLAGVINEQYF. The DNA for the CDR3 is TGTGCCAGCAGTTTCTTAGCGGGAGTTATTAACGAGCAGTACTTC.

This clone was seen only a few times. The chain couples TRBV6-1 to TRBJ2-7; TRBD2 is a possible D gene (7 bases). Trimming stripped 1 base from V and 11 bases from J, with 21 bases between. The CDR3 covers 15 residues. In germline, CDR1 is MNHNS, CDR2 SASEGT. The CDR3 here is CASSEEEGGAGHKYF. CDR3 bases: TGTGCCAGCAGTGAAGAAGAGGGGGGGGCAGGACATAAGTACTTC.

The chain combines TRBV25-1 with TRBJ2-3, with D perhaps matching TRBD1 (6 bases). V shed 4 bases and J shed 3 bases, with 8 bases lying between them. This CDR3 has 13 amino acids. Looked up from germline, CDR1 is MGHDK and CDR2 is SYGVNS. DNA of the CDR3: TGTGCCAGCAGTGTACAGGGAACAGATACGCAGTATTTT. This sequence encodes CASSVQGTDTQYF.

A few counts support this clone. The CDR3 protein is CATSRGGDRGAYEQYF. DNA for the CDR3: TGTGCCACCAGCAGGGGAGGGGACAGGGGAGCCTACGAGCAGTACTTC. The V and J genes are TRBV15 and TRBJ2-7; 10 bases map to TRBD1. The CDR3 is 16 residues long. V was clipped by 3 bases and J by 2 bases; unmatched bases: 7. Germline CDR1 LNHNV, CDR2 YYDKDF (reference sequence). Full variable domain (missing parts from reference TRBV15 and TRBJ2-7): DAMVIQNPRYQVTQFGKPVTLSCSQTLNHNVMYWYQQKSSQAPKLLFHYYDKDFNNEADTPDNFQSRRPNTSFCFLDIRSPGLGDTAMYLCATSRGGDRGAYEQYFGPGTRLTVT.

The chain uses TRBV25-1 and TRBJ2-7; D gene unclear. CDR1 and CDR2 (germline): MGHDK, SYGVNS. V was cut by 5 bases and J by 0 bases, with 11 bases left in between. The CDR3 totals 14 residues. The CDR3 sequence: CASSPPSRSYEQYF. Here the CDR3 DNA reads TGTGCCAGCAGTCCACCCAGTCGCTCCTACGAGCAGTACTTC.